Listed below are T cell receptor beta chains from one sample, sequenced in a study of cytomegalovirus exposure and HLA in healthy donors. Assay: immunoSEQ multiplex PCR; the TCRdb copy retains only in-frame clones and omits some. The sample includes 160,000 or so clones, roughly 65% of them seen just once. Specimen: PBMCs. All receptors derive from a man in his late teens or twenties in good health and CMV-seropositive. Both conserved end residues are part of each CDR3. The order of the fields is CDR3 DNA, CDR3 protein, V gene, clone size, J gene, D gene. D genes are given only for firm matches. Only part of the rows carry a size: once, few, many, or a class if the clone is expanded.

CDR3nt: TGTGCCAGCAGTGACACCGCGCTTAACTATGGCTACACCTTC
CDR3aa: CASSDTALNYGYTF
v_gene: TRBV2
abundance: once
j_gene: TRBJ1-2
d_gene: -

CDR3nt: TGTGCCAGCAGTTACGGGCGACTAGCGGGAGAGTCGCAGCAGTTCTTC
CDR3aa: CASSYGRLAGESQQFF
v_gene: TRBV6-5
abundance: -
j_gene: TRBJ2-1
d_gene: TRBD2

CDR3nt: TGTGCCTGGAGCCCGACCGGGACAGGGGATGGCTACACCTTC
CDR3aa: CAWSPTGTGDGYTF
v_gene: TRBV30
abundance: -
j_gene: TRBJ1-2
d_gene: TRBD1

CDR3nt: TGTGCCAGCAGCCAACAGGGGGCCTATAATTCACCCCTCCACTTT
CDR3aa: CASSQQGAYNSPLHF
v_gene: TRBV7-9
abundance: -
j_gene: TRBJ1-6
d_gene: TRBD1

CDR3nt: TGTGCCAGCAGCGTAGGTAGCGAGAGGAGGTATTTT
CDR3aa: CASSVGSERRYF
v_gene: TRBV9
abundance: -
j_gene: TRBJ2-3
d_gene: -

CDR3nt: TGTGCCAGCAGTTTGATAGGACTTTATAGCAATCAGCCCCAGCATTTT
CDR3aa: CASSLIGLYSNQPQHF
v_gene: TRBV28
abundance: few
j_gene: TRBJ1-5
d_gene: -

CDR3nt: TGTGCCAGCAGCCCCGGGCTAGCGGGAGGGCAAAACATTCAGTACTTC
CDR3aa: CASSPGLAGGQNIQYF
v_gene: TRBV11-2
abundance: -
j_gene: TRBJ2-4
d_gene: TRBD2

CDR3nt: TGTGCCAGCAGCCCGGTAAGGGGGGGAAGCTATGGCTACACCTTC
CDR3aa: CASSPVRGGSYGYTF
v_gene: TRBV5-6
abundance: -
j_gene: TRBJ1-2
d_gene: -

CDR3nt: TGCGCCAGCAGCTTGGCCCCAGGGGTCACTGAAGCTTTCTTT
CDR3aa: CASSLAPGVTEAFF
v_gene: TRBV5-1
abundance: -
j_gene: TRBJ1-1
d_gene: -

CDR3nt: TGCGCCAGCAAACGGGGAACGAACACTGAAGCTTTCTTT
CDR3aa: CASKRGTNTEAFF
v_gene: TRBV10-2
abundance: -
j_gene: TRBJ1-1
d_gene: -

CDR3nt: TGTGCCAGCAGTGAAGCGGTAGGGAGGCAGAACACTGAAGCTTTCTTT
CDR3aa: CASSEAVGRQNTEAFF
v_gene: TRBV2
abundance: few
j_gene: TRBJ1-1
d_gene: -

CDR3nt: TGCAGCTGGGGGGGCGACAATGAGCAGTTCTTC
CDR3aa: CSWGGDNEQFF
v_gene: TRBV29-1
abundance: -
j_gene: TRBJ2-1
d_gene: -

CDR3nt: TGTGCCAGCTCCCAAGAGGCACAACAAGCGGAAAAACTGTTTTTT
CDR3aa: CASSQEAQQAEKLFF
v_gene: TRBV2
abundance: few
j_gene: TRBJ1-4
d_gene: -

CDR3nt: TGTGCCAGCAGTTCCCCGGGCACGGGGGGCTACACCTTC
CDR3aa: CASSSPGTGGYTF
v_gene: TRBV6-6
abundance: -
j_gene: TRBJ1-2
d_gene: -

CDR3nt: TGTGCCAGCAACCCTCGGACTAGCGGTTCCCCAGATACGCAGTATTTT
CDR3aa: CASNPRTSGSPDTQYF
v_gene: TRBV6-6
abundance: -
j_gene: TRBJ2-3
d_gene: TRBD2

CDR3nt: TGTGCCTGGAGTGGAGGCACAGATACGCAGTATTTT
CDR3aa: CAWSGGTDTQYF
v_gene: TRBV30
abundance: -
j_gene: TRBJ2-3
d_gene: -

CDR3nt: TGTGCCAGCAGTTTTCGGGGGGGAGAAGAGCAGTTCTTC
CDR3aa: CASSFRGGEEQFF
v_gene: TRBV27
abundance: -
j_gene: TRBJ2-1
d_gene: TRBD2

CDR3nt: TGTGCCAGCGGGGGCCGCGGGGAGCTGTTTTTT
CDR3aa: CASGGRGELFF
v_gene: TRBV7-3
abundance: -
j_gene: TRBJ2-2
d_gene: -

CDR3nt: TGCGCCAGCAGCCCTCGGGCGGGAGTAGAGGGTAAAAATGAGCAGTTCTTC
CDR3aa: CASSPRAGVEGKNEQFF
v_gene: TRBV4-1
abundance: -
j_gene: TRBJ2-1
d_gene: TRBD2

CDR3nt: TGTGCCAGCAGCTTAGACAGGCTAGCGGGAGGGCCGAACACCGGGGAGCTGTTTTTT
CDR3aa: CASSLDRLAGGPNTGELFF
v_gene: TRBV11-3
abundance: once
j_gene: TRBJ2-2
d_gene: TRBD2

CDR3nt: TGTGCCAGCAGCCCGGGGACAGGGGAGTGGTATGGCTACACCTTC
CDR3aa: CASSPGTGEWYGYTF
v_gene: TRBV4-2
abundance: -
j_gene: TRBJ1-2
d_gene: TRBD1

CDR3nt: TGTGCCAGCAGTGACAGGGGGCTTCAGCCCCAGCATTTT
CDR3aa: CASSDRGLQPQHF
v_gene: TRBV6-1
abundance: -
j_gene: TRBJ1-5
d_gene: TRBD1

CDR3nt: TGTGCCAGCAGCCCGAGTGGGGCCTCAGGGGGCGGGCAGTTCTTC
CDR3aa: CASSPSGASGGGQFF
v_gene: TRBV9
abundance: -
j_gene: TRBJ2-1
d_gene: TRBD1

CDR3nt: TGTACCAGCAGCCCCAGGAGACAGGGGGAAGACGGCTACACCTTC
CDR3aa: CTSSPRRQGEDGYTF
v_gene: TRBV11-2
abundance: -
j_gene: TRBJ1-2
d_gene: TRBD1

CDR3nt: TGTGCTAGTGGTTTGCAGGAAGAGACCCAGTACTTC
CDR3aa: CASGLQEETQYF
v_gene: TRBV12-5
abundance: -
j_gene: TRBJ2-5
d_gene: -

CDR3nt: TGTGCCAGCACCACGGGGGGTGACGGCCAGCCCCAGCATTTT
CDR3aa: CASTTGGDGQPQHF
v_gene: TRBV6-6
abundance: -
j_gene: TRBJ1-5
d_gene: -

CDR3nt: TGTGCTAGTGGTTTCAACCCGGGACTGCAGAACACTGAAGCTTTCTTT
CDR3aa: CASGFNPGLQNTEAFF
v_gene: TRBV12-5
abundance: -
j_gene: TRBJ1-1
d_gene: -

CDR3nt: TGTGCCAGCATTCGCGCAGGCGACAATGAGCAGTTCTTC
CDR3aa: CASIRAGDNEQFF
v_gene: TRBV25-1
abundance: -
j_gene: TRBJ2-1
d_gene: -

CDR3nt: TGTGCCAGCAGCTTAGGAGGGCCGGCGGAGCGTACGCAGTATTTT
CDR3aa: CASSLGGPAERTQYF
v_gene: TRBV7-6
abundance: -
j_gene: TRBJ2-3
d_gene: -